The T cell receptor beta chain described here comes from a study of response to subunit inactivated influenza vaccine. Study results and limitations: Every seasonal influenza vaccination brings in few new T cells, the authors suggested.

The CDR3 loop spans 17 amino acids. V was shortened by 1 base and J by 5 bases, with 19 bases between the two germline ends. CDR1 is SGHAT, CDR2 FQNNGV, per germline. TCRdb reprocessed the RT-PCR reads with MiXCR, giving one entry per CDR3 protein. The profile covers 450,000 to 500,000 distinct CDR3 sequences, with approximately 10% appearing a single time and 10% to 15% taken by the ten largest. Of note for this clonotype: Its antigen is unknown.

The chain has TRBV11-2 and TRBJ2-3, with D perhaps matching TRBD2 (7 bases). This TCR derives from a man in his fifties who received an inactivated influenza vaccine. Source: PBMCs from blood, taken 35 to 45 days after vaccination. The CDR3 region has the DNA TGTGCCAGCAGCTTAGTTCTTGGGGGGGCCTCCGGAGATACGCAGTATTTT. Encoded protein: CASSLVLGGASGDTQYF.